Listed here are 16 T cell receptor beta chains from one sample, sequenced in a study of cytomegalovirus exposure and HLA in healthy donors. A multiplex PCR was run with 60 Vbeta primers and 13 Jbeta primers. Using immunoSEQ multiplex PCR, the repertoire was profiled, and TCRdb retains in-frame clones only, with some absent. The sample lists approximately 120,000 clones, roughly 81% occurring once. The sequenced sample was PBMCs. These receptor sequences come from a woman aged 25 to 39 in good health and CMV-seronegative.

On this clone itself: Other DNA sequences in the same sample also yield this CDR3. The chain carries TRBV13 and TRBJ2-3; D is possibly TRBD1 (5 bases). This CDR3 comprises 15 residues. Trimming removed 2 bases at V and 9 bases at J, with 18 bases between. Germline CDR1 PRHDT, CDR2 FYEKMQ (reference sequence). CDR3 DNA: TGTGCCAGCAGCTTACCCCAGGGTGTAGTAGACACGCAGTATTTT. The encoded protein is CASSLPQGVVDTQYF.

The rearrangement joins TRBV6-5 to TRBJ1-6; TRBD1 is a possible D gene (6 bases). V lost 3 bases and J lost 8, with 17 bases in between. The CDR3 runs to 16 residues. CDR1 is MNHEY, CDR2 SVGAGI, per germline. The DNA of the CDR3 is TGTGCCAGCAGTTATAGGATACAGGGTTATCATTCACCCCTCCACTTT. This gives the protein CASSYRIQGYHSPLHF.

This clone was seen a handful of times. The chain employs TRBV4-3 and TRBJ2-7; 10 bases agree with TRBD2. Trimming cost V 0 bases and J 3 bases; bases outside gene matches: 5. This CDR3 spans 16 amino acids. Germline lookup yields CDR1 LGHNA and CDR2 YSLEER. CDR3 protein: CASSQDWASGSYEQYF. In nucleotides, the CDR3 is TGCGCCAGCAGCCAAGATTGGGCTAGCGGGAGCTACGAGCAGTACTTC.

In its sample, this clone was seen once. V and J are TRBV19 and TRBJ2-7; 7 bases agree with TRBD1. The germline V gene encodes CDR1 LNHDA and CDR2 SQIVND (reference sequence). The CDR3 consists of 14 residues. Trimming took 4 bases from V and 2 from J; bases not matched to a gene: 5. The CDR3 region is CASSTPGQPYEQYF. DNA of the CDR3: TGTGCCAGTAGTACGCCGGGACAGCCCTACGAGCAGTACTTC.

V and J are TRBV6-5 and TRBJ2-5; D is possibly TRBD1 (6 bases). Deletions cut 0 bases from V and 3 bases from J, with 8 bases between. The CDR3 has 14 amino acids. CDR1 and CDR2 (germline): MNHEY, SVGAGI. CDR3 in DNA: TGTGCCAGCAGTTACTCTGGACAGAAAGAGACCCAGTACTTC. Protein: CASSYSGQKETQYF.

The rearrangement links TRBV12-5 to TRBJ2-1; 10 nucleotides align to TRBD2. Germline V gene data show CDR1 as LGHNT and CDR2 as FRNRAP. The CDR3 sequence is 17 residues long. Unmatched junction bases numbered 12, after V lost 6 bases and J lost 4 bases. Here the CDR3 reads CASGGPSGRRWYNEQFF. CDR3 nucleotide sequence: TGTGCTAGTGGGGGTCCTAGCGGGAGAAGGTGGTACAATGAGCAGTTCTTC. Filled out from reference TRBV12-5 and TRBJ2-1, the complete variable domain reads DARVTQTPRHKVTEMGQEVTMRCQPILGHNTVFWYRQTMMQGLELLAYFRNRAPLDDSGMPKDRFSAEMPDATLATLKIQPSEPRDSAVYFCASGGPSGRRWYNEQFFGPGTRLTVL.

This sequence joins TRBV6-1 and TRBJ2-1, with 12 bases lining up with TRBD2. Germline CDR1 and CDR2: MNHNS and SASEGT. The CDR3 runs to 15 residues. V gave up 5 bases and J gave up 9 bases; unmatched junction bases: 8. The CDR3 is CASSSLAGGPGEQFF. The CDR3 DNA reads TGTGCCAGCAGTTCCCTAGCGGGAGGGCCGGGTGAGCAGTTCTTC.

The chain recombines TRBV6-5 with TRBJ1-2; D is unclear. Trimming pared 0 bases from V and 0 bases from J, leaving 11 bases between. Germline V CDR1 and CDR2: MNHEY, SVGAGI. The CDR3 loop spans 16 amino acids. The CDR3 DNA reads TGTGCCAGCAGTTACTCGTCGGGGAGGGCTAACTATGGCTACACCTTC. Its protein is CASSYSSGRANYGYTF.

The V call is TRBV4-2, the J call TRBJ2-5; TRBD2 matches at 7 bases. The J call may be in error: the DNA end matches TRBJ2-7 better. The CDR3 loop spans 17 amino acids. The germline V gene encodes CDR1 LGHNA and CDR2 YNFKEQ. The CDR3 coding sequence is TGTGCCAGCAGCCAATCTGGAGGGAGGGATTACTCCTACGAGCAGTACTTC. Its translation is CASSQSGGRDYSYEQYF.

The chain joins TRBV7-2 to TRBJ2-7; 7 nucleotides agree with TRBD1. The CDR3 totals 15 residues. Germline V gives CDR1 SGHTA, CDR2 FQGNSA. Unmatched junction bases numbered 8, after V lost 1 base and J lost 5 bases. DNA for the CDR3: TGTGCCAGCAGCTTAGGAGGGGGCCTCCCCCACGAGCAGTACTTC. This translates into CASSLGGGLPHEQYF.

The V call is TRBV15, the J call TRBJ2-1; TRBD2 matches at 14 bases. V dropped 3 bases and J dropped 8; count of bases not matched to a gene: 6. Germline V gene data show CDR1 as LNHNV and CDR2 as YYDKDF (reference sequence). CDR3 length: 16 amino acids. CDR3: CATSSGTSGSWDEQFF. CDR3 DNA: TGTGCCACCAGCAGCGGGACTAGCGGGAGTTGGGATGAGCAGTTCTTC.

This chain uses TRBV5-1 with TRBJ2-1, with 9 bases matching TRBD2. V lost 4 bases, J lost 0 bases, and 8 bases stayed unmatched. The CDR3 runs 17 residues. Germline CDR1 is SGHRS and CDR2 is YFSETQ. Written as DNA, the CDR3 is TGCGCCAGCAGCCTCAGGGGCGGGGGGGACTCCTACAATGAGCAGTTCTTC. Translation: CASSLRGGGDSYNEQFF. The full variable domain, in which reference TRBV5-1 and TRBJ2-1 provide the parts outside the CDR3, is KAGVTQTPRYLIKTRGQQVTLSCSPISGHRSVSWYQQTPGQGLQFLFEYFSETQRNKGNFPGRFSGRQFSNSRSEMNVSTLELGDSALYLCASSLRGGGDSYNEQFFGPGTRLTVL.

The CDR3 region has the DNA TGTGCCAGCAGTTTAGGGGCTAGCGGGAGCCGCGAGCAGTACTTC. Amino acid sequence: CASSLGASGSREQYF. The chain has TRBV28 and TRBJ2-7; 10 bases are a match to TRBD2. CDR1 MDHEN and CDR2 SYDVKM come from the germline V gene. The CDR3 runs 15 residues. The V segment lost 2 bases and the J segment 6 bases; nucleotides outside the gene matches: 7.

The chain employs TRBV5-1 and TRBJ1-1; 7 bases agree with TRBD1. V gave up 4 bases and J gave up 4 bases; unmatched junction bases: 10. Germline values: CDR1 SGHRS, CDR2 YFSETQ. The CDR3 has 15 amino acids. The CDR3 DNA reads as TGCGCCAGCAGCCCATTACAGGGGAGCGGCACTGAAGCTTTCTTT. This translates into CASSPLQGSGTEAFF.

The chain couples TRBV5-4 to TRBJ2-1; D gene unclear. Germline CDR1 SGHNT, CDR2 YYREEE (reference sequence). V was clipped by 2 bases and J by 4 bases, with 10 bases between them. The CDR3 runs 14 residues. Written as DNA, the CDR3 is TGTGCCAGCAGCTTACAGCATCTTTACAATGAGCAGTTCTTC. As protein: CASSLQHLYNEQFF.

The chain employs TRBV6-1 and TRBJ2-1; D ambiguous. V shed 8 bases and J shed 0 bases, with 11 bases lying between them. Per germline, CDR1 MNHNS and CDR2 SASEGT. There are 14 residues in the CDR3. The CDR3 nucleotides read TGTGCCAGCGTGATGGTCAGCTCCTACAATGAGCAGTTCTTC. This sequence encodes CASVMVSSYNEQFF.